This T cell receptor beta chain emerged from a study of cytomegalovirus exposure and HLA in healthy donors (dated by TCRdb to 2016 to 2017). Background on the whole study: An earlier analysis of several hundred of the donors reported around 280 Gb of sequence data and around 120 million unique TCR beta sequences obtained from about 200 million T cells. An early release covering roughly 640 HLA-typed donors comprised 250 to 350 gigabases of sequencing data and tens of millions of unique TCR sequences. Of the roughly 430 genotyped donors, approximately 83% fell in the genetic ancestry cluster associated with self-reported Caucasian donors. The study aimed to test whether cataloging public T cell receptors could reveal signatures of past pathogen exposure. The study profiled the T cell repertoires of under 700 subjects by immunosequencing and related them to cytomegalovirus serostatus. In addition to the first cohort of 666 subjects, a separate validation cohort of approximately 110 different subjects was used. To predict cytomegalovirus infection status, the study combined high-throughput TCR immunosequencing, statistical association of individual TCRs with disease status, and machine learning. A later analysis re-analyzed previously published TCR beta repertoires from approximately 670 donors and added high-resolution HLA genotyping to study TCR occurrence patterns. Rather than drawing on any new phenotypic data, the later analysis identified candidate immune exposures from TCR beta sequences and the way those sequences occurred across donors. An earlier analysis of 587 of the donors applied high-throughput TCR beta sequencing to assess whether each TCR beta V gene segment acted as functional or pseudogenic. Alongside the repertoire data, information on donor age, sex, ethnicity and CMV serostatus was compiled. A later genetic analysis used genome-wide SNP genotypes for about three fifths of the 666 donors, treating that subset as a discovery cohort. Every repertoire in the discovery cohort had been generated on one and the same sequencing platform. HLA typing covered class I and class II loci at four-digit resolution. The number of donors typed differed by locus, with about 629-630 for A, B, C, DRB1 and DQB1, about 500 for DQA1, under 610 for DPA1, and around 460 for DPB1. About 5 DR-DQ haplotypes were handled as single units for association and clustering, since linkage in the cohort was strong. Among 300 to 500 genotyped donors of the cohort, an average of approximately 240,000 unique TCR beta nucleotide sequences was sequenced per donor, of which about 18% were non-productive.

The cohort was made up of 500 to 850 healthy bone marrow donors. All cohort members were sampled while nominally healthy, although unrecorded immune exposures were likely present. The donor was CMV seropositive and was included in the group of 289 seropositive cohort members. A peripheral blood sample was collected from each donor, and TCR beta sequencing was performed on peripheral blood mononuclear cells. Genomic DNA extraction from the blood cell samples was performed with the Qiagen DNeasy Blood Extraction Kit. The paper's findings and limits, for the study overall: A few of the identified cytomegalovirus-associated TCR beta chains were confirmed in vitro to be specific for cytomegalovirus antigens. Only TCR beta chains were sequenced in this cohort, and the absence of alpha or paired-chain data limited detectable features. Sequencing depth was assumed to be roughly uniform across donors in the presence/absence analyses, though that assumption may not hold. In a later analysis, TCR association rates were found to vary across HLA loci, with the most associated TCRs seen for DRB1 alleles and the fewest for HLA-C alleles. When HLA alleles, especially DR and DQ, strongly co-occurred, TCR associations were difficult to assign to individual alleles. The authors suggested that the approach could potentially be extended to other disease states and immunological phenotypes. A later genetic analysis reported fewer N-insertions in productive TCRs among donors in an Asian-associated ancestry cluster than the approximately 700-donor mean. At a false discovery rate of 0.05, a later analysis linked approximately 18,000 TCR beta sequences to specific HLA alleles. V-gene and J-gene trimming of TCR beta chains was associated with a missense DCLRE1C variant in a later genetic analysis, and the association was replicated in an independent cohort. In a later analysis, several top co-occurrence clusters were reported to appear linked to parvovirus B19, influenza, CMV and Epstein-Barr virus. Broadly in line with IMGT annotations, most TCR beta V segments showed up in productive rearrangements about 90% or about 30% of the time in an earlier analysis of approximately 600 of the donors. About 17 rarely observed V segments, including chromosome 9 orphons, were excluded from the earlier analysis of several hundred of the donors because counts were too low. HLA typing was unavailable for some donors at each locus, so association tests used only the typed subset. A further reported finding was that TCR beta sequences accurately predicted the HLA-A and HLA-B alleles for most subjects in the first cohort. A cluster of highly shared sequence variants was judged likely to represent a technical artifact of the sequencing pipeline. Most TCR sequences were seen in very few donors, while some public TCRs were found in many individuals. According to a later analysis, most CMV-associated TCR beta chains appeared to be HLA-restricted, and the HLA associations seemed to be driven largely by CMV exposure. The study gave a list of 150 to 200 TCR beta chains associated with cytomegalovirus. The only immune exposure information available for the cohort was CMV serostatus. The classifier was reported to diagnose cytomegalovirus status with high specificity and sensitivity in both the original cohort and the validation cohort. Correlated functional status among segregating V segments might be attributable to linkage disequilibrium, but an unknown experimental factor could not be ruled out. Compared with equally common non-associated chains, HLA-associated TCR beta chains in a later analysis were more clonally expanded and had lower generation probabilities.

Library generation was performed with the immunoSEQ multiplex PCR assay. For the multiplex PCR, a mixture combining 60 forward primers for TCR Vbeta segments and 13 reverse primers for TCR Jbeta segments was used. The CDR3 region of rearranged TCR beta genes was amplified from genomic DNA by a multiplex PCR assay. The Illumina HiSeq System was used to sequence the amplified TCR beta libraries as 87-base-pair reads. In the authors' own workflow: A later analysis tallied roughly 76 million unique TCR beta chains across the approximately 670 repertoires, and around 10 million of those chains were shared by two or more donors. To remove PCR and sequencing errors, raw reads were error-corrected and collapsed into unique sequences using a nearest-neighbor algorithm that merged closely related sequences. V, D and J gene segments were assigned by aligning CDR3 sequences to IMGT reference sequences. For a sequence to be retained, a match of at least six nucleotides to both a V gene segment and a J gene segment was required. A rearrangement counted as productive if the CDR3 had no stop codons and remained in frame with V and J, and every other rearrangement counted as non-productive. Following IMGT convention, CDR3 was defined as the stretch from the second conserved V-encoded cysteine to the conserved J-encoded phenylalanine. Sequences without an unambiguous match to a single V gene segment were excluded from the earlier analysis of approximately 560 of the donors. An earlier analysis of roughly 590 of the donors called V segments functional above 56.7% productive rearrangements and segregating when the between-donor standard deviation exceeded 5%. A statistical classification framework was built for diagnosing cytomegalovirus status from the catalog of TCR beta chain sequences. A later analysis assigned V and J genes by comparing TCR nucleotide sequences with IMGT/GENE-DB human TR gene sequences. In a later analysis, CDR3 sequences and most-parsimonious VDJ recombination scenarios were assigned using the TCRdist pipeline. In a later analysis, each TCR beta chain was defined by its CDR3 amino acid sequence together with its V-gene family, and reads without a unique V-gene family were excluded. In a later analysis, nearly 600 highly shared, low-generation-probability nucleotide sequences were removed to address suspected cross-contamination and a sequencing artifact. In a later analysis, a clonal expansion index was calculated for each public chain from normalized within-repertoire ranks of inferred template counts. Generation probabilities in a later analysis came from a VDJ recombination model fitted to out-of-frame rearrangements, and those results were checked against IGoR. In a later analysis, hypergeometric tests were used to score TCR-TCR, TCR-HLA and TCR-CMV co-occurrence, with a repertoire-size bias correction applied to TCR pairs. In a later analysis, false discovery rates were estimated by permuting HLA or CMV assignments 20 times. In a later analysis, co-occurring TCRs were grouped with DBSCAN, and TCRdist sequence similarity was added when clustering was performed within HLA-allele-positive subsets. For co-occurrence clustering, repertoires with fewer than 30,000 or more than 120,000 public chains were excluded, along with a handful of repertoires with anomalous nucleotide sharing. What TCRdb holds here is the immuneACCESS table cut down to in-frame rearrangements. Part of the clones is not present; checked against another copy, under half of the missing clones reflect an unresolved V gene, and the others are unexplained. V, J and clone size are taken as reported in that table, and D and trimming were inferred from the DNA itself. For this sample there are about 270,000 clones; 86% appear just once. The ten largest make up around 4% of the sample.

Comment on this clone: Its antigen is not yet known. No base-level quality is on record; no much larger clone is a single base apart. This CDR3 is also generated by other DNA sequences in the sample.

The sample taken for sequencing was PBMCs. The origin of this receptor is a man aged 35 to 55 in good health and CMV-seropositive.

CDR3 sequence: CASSPKNTEAFF. The DNA reads TGTGCCAGCAGCCCCAAGAACACTGAAGCTTTCTTT. The rearrangement joined TRBV7-9 to TRBJ1-1; there is no confident call for the D gene. The V end loses 5 bases and the J end loses 1 base, and a stretch of 5 bases separates them. The CDR3 goes from the cysteine to the phenylalanine over 12 residues. Kept here is only the CDR3 DNA, which spans 36 bases and is read in frame from base 1. The germline V gene (reference sequence) gives CDR1 as SEHNR and CDR2 as FQNEAQ.